Below, 31 T cell receptor beta chains from the same sample are listed, as sequenced in a study of cytomegalovirus exposure and HLA in healthy donors. PCR used 60 Vbeta primers and 13 Jbeta primers. Sequencing used immunoSEQ multiplex PCR; TCRdb keeps in-frame clones, though not all of them. The sample lists some 150,000 clones, roughly four fifths occurring once. Sequenced material: PBMCs. All receptors derive from a male donor in good health and CMV-seronegative.

CDR3 sequence (DNA): TGCGCCAGCAGCTTACGCCCCCTTGGACAGGGTTTTGAAGAGACCCAGTACTTC. It codes for CASSLRPLGQGFEETQYF. This chain links TRBV5-1 with TRBJ2-5, with 8 bases lining up with TRBD1. The CDR3 runs to 18 residues. With 2 bases clipped from V and 3 bases from J, the junction kept 15 bases outside the gene matches. Germline values: CDR1 SGHRS, CDR2 YFSETQ.

The table lists this clone with a count of one. CDR3 in amino acids: CAITEQGLYTEAFF. The CDR3 DNA sequence: TGTGCCATCACCGAACAGGGGCTGTACACTGAAGCTTTCTTT. This chain uses TRBV10-3 with TRBJ1-1; 7 nucleotides agree with TRBD1. The CDR3 has 14 residues. V lost 7 bases to trimming and J lost 3 bases; unmatched junction nucleotides: 8. Germline V gene sequence: CDR1 ENHRY, CDR2 SYGVKD.

The chain is built from TRBV28 and TRBJ1-2; D unclear. Germline V gene lookup returns CDR1 MDHEN and CDR2 SYDVKM. The ends were cut back, 4 bases at V and 0 bases at J, with 9 bases in the middle. The CDR3 extends over 14 amino acids. The CDR3 loop reads CASSSGGANYGYTF. DNA of the CDR3: TGTGCCAGCAGTTCAGGCGGGGCTAACTATGGCTACACCTTC.

J is TRBJ1-4 and V is TRBV29-1; possible D gene TRBD1, 6 bases. In germline, CDR1 is SQVTM, CDR2 ANQGSEA. V lost 4 bases, J lost 2 bases, and 11 bases lay in between. The CDR3 runs to 14 residues. This chain's CDR3 is CSVARGPTNEKLFF. The DNA of the CDR3 is TGCAGCGTTGCCAGGGGCCCGACTAATGAAAAACTGTTTTTT.

The chain combines TRBV19 with TRBJ1-2; a possible D gene is TRBD1 (6 bases). The CDR3 contains 14 residues. Germline V gives CDR1 LNHDA, CDR2 SQIVND (reference sequence). V lost 9 bases and J 7 bases, leaving 21 bases between the germline ends. The CDR3 loop is CASRFEDSRRGYTF. The CDR3 DNA sequence: TGTGCCAGCCGGTTCGAGGACAGCCGGCGTGGCTACACCTTC.

Concerning this clone itself: The germline gene is not matched at one end of the junction; a read error may be the cause. J is TRBJ1-2 and V is TRBV18, with 7 bases aligning to TRBD1. The germline V gene encodes CDR1 KGHSH and CDR2 LQKENI. The CDR3 covers 14 residues. CDR3 coding DNA: TGTGCCAGCTCAACGACAGGGTCCAACTTTGGCTACACCTTC. Its translation: CASSTTGSNFGYTF.

The CDR3 bases are TGTGCCAGCAGTTTCCGCTATGGCTACACCTTC. Translated, it gives CASSFRYGYTF. The rearrangement links TRBV28 to TRBJ1-2; D remains unclear. Germline V CDR1 and CDR2: MDHEN, SYDVKM. The CDR3 extends over 11 amino acids. The V end lost 3 bases, the J end lost 4 bases, and 3 bases lay between the germline ends.

The V call is TRBV5-6, the J call TRBJ2-3; 12 nucleotides align to TRBD2. The CDR3 is 18 residues long. Germline CDR1 reads SGHDT; CDR2 reads YYEEEE. The ends lost 0 bases at V and 5 bases at J; junction bases unmatched: 10. CDR3 DNA: TGTGCCAGCAGCTTGGCCAGTCTAGCGGGGGGGCATGGAGATACGCAGTATTTT. It yields the protein CASSLASLAGGHGDTQYF.

In its sample, this clone was seen once. The chain couples TRBV6-5 to TRBJ1-1; a weak D match, TRBD1 (5 bases). V gave up 7 bases and J gave up 1 base, with 10 bases separating them. Per the germline V gene, CDR1 is MNHEY and CDR2 is SVGAGI. CDR3 length equals 13 residues. The CDR3 reads CASTQTENTEAFF. CDR3 sequence (DNA): TGTGCCAGCACCCAGACAGAGAACACTGAAGCTTTCTTT.

This clone has only one observation. The rearrangement links TRBV7-9 to TRBJ1-4; 7 bases are a match to TRBD1. The CDR3 totals 17 residues. CDR1 and CDR2 (germline): SEHNR, FQNEAQ (reference sequence). V was pared by 1 base and J by 4 bases, with 9 bases of the junction left unmatched. The CDR3 here is CASSLGDWGQLNEKLFF. Here the CDR3 DNA reads TGTGCCAGCAGCTTAGGGGATTGGGGACAGCTTAATGAAAAACTGTTTTTT. Based on the CDR3 plus reference TRBV7-9 and TRBJ1-4, the full variable domain is DTGVSQNPRHKITKRGQNVTFRCDPISEHNRLYWYRQTLGQGPEFLTYFQNEAQLEKSRLLSDRFSAERPKGSFSTLEIQRTEQGDSAMYLCASSLGDWGQLNEKLFFGSGTQLSVL.

The chain is built from TRBV14 and TRBJ1-1, with 8 bases matching TRBD1. The CDR3 loop spans 14 amino acids. Germline V gene sequence: CDR1 SGHDN, CDR2 FVKESK. Germline trimming cut 3 bases from V and 9 bases from J; bases unmatched to any gene: 9. CDR3 DNA sequence: TGTGCCAGCAGCCAGCCTGGACAGGGTGGGAAAGCTTTCTTT. Its protein is CASSQPGQGGKAFF. Together with reference TRBV14 and TRBJ1-1, the CDR3 gives the full variable domain: EAGVTQFPSHSVIEKGQTVTLRCDPISGHDNLYWYRRVMGKEIKFLLHFVKESKQDESGMPNNRFLAERTGGTYSTLKVQPAELEDSGVYFCASSQPGQGGKAFFGQGTRLTVV.

The J gene is TRBJ1-2, the V gene TRBV4-3; 12 bases fit TRBD1. CDR3 length: 16 amino acids. The germline V gene encodes CDR1 LGHNA and CDR2 YSLEER. The V and J ends lost 0 bases and 5 bases, in that order; junction bases with no gene match: 4. The CDR3 DNA reads TGCGCCAGCAGCCAAGACGGGACAGGGGGCGCGTATGGCTACACCTTC. Protein: CASSQDGTGGAYGYTF.

The rearrangement uses TRBV11-2 and TRBJ2-3; D ambiguous. CDR1 SGHAT and CDR2 FQNNGV come from the germline V gene. Trimming took 5 bases from V and 1 from J, leaving 13 bases between them. The CDR3 consists of 15 residues. CDR3 sequence: CASSLPPLRTDTQYF. The CDR3 DNA follows: TGTGCCAGCAGCCTGCCCCCCCTACGCACAGATACGCAGTATTTT.

The chain recombines TRBV5-1 with TRBJ2-2; TRBD2 agrees at 9 bases. Germline V gene data show CDR1 as SGHRS and CDR2 as YFSETQ. The J segment lost 5 bases and the V segment lost 1 base, leaving 9 bases of the junction unmatched. This CDR3 spans 17 amino acids. Here the CDR3 DNA reads TGCGCCAGCAGCTTGTACAGCGGGGGGACTAGGACCGGGGAGCTGTTTTTT. This codes for CASSLYSGGTRTGELFF.

The rearrangement joins TRBV9 to TRBJ2-1, with TRBD1 as a possible D gene (6 bases). The V gene's germline CDR1 is SGDLS and CDR2 YYNGEE. The CDR3 extends over 14 amino acids. V gave up 0 bases and J gave up 8 bases, with 12 bases separating them. The CDR3 spells CASSVGQVADEQFF. DNA of the CDR3: TGTGCCAGCAGCGTAGGACAGGTCGCTGATGAGCAGTTCTTC.

The chain links TRBV19 to TRBJ2-1; 8 bases fit TRBD2. V lost 3 bases and J lost 5; bases outside the gene matches: 9. Germline CDR1 reads LNHDA; CDR2 reads SQIVND (reference sequence). The CDR3 has 16 amino acids. The CDR3 sequence: CASSIGGAPSNNEQFF. The CDR3 bases are TGTGCCAGTAGTATCGGGGGGGCACCATCAAACAATGAGCAGTTCTTC.

The chain is built from TRBV9 and TRBJ2-3; 11 bases match TRBD1. Germline V CDR1 and CDR2: SGDLS, YYNGEE. The CDR3 contains 18 residues. J lost 1 base, V lost 0 bases, and 7 bases had no gene match. In DNA, the CDR3 is TGTGCCAGCAGCGTAGCCAACCGGGACAGGGGGGGCACAGATACGCAGTATTTT. Protein product: CASSVANRDRGGTDTQYF.

The chain recombines TRBV2 with TRBJ2-2; 10 nucleotides align to TRBD1. The trim removed 4 bases at V and 4 bases at J, leaving 3 bases unmatched. Germline values: CDR1 SNHLY, CDR2 FYNNEI. CDR3 length equals 15 residues. CDR3 amino acids: CASSVGTGVTGELFF. The CDR3 DNA sequence: TGTGCCAGCAGTGTGGGGACAGGGGTCACCGGGGAGCTGTTTTTT.

A single count supports this clone. The chain carries TRBV19 and TRBJ1-1, with 10 positions matching TRBD1. Germline trimming cut 5 bases from V and 9 bases from J; bases unmatched to any gene: 6. The germline V gene has CDR1 LNHDA and CDR2 SQIVND (reference sequence). This CDR3 region has 13 residues. CDR3 DNA sequence: TGTGCCAGTAGTCAACGGACAGGGGGTCAAGCTTTCTTT. This translates into CASSQRTGGQAFF. Supplemented by reference TRBV19 and TRBJ1-1, the full variable domain reads DGGITQSPKYLFRKEGQNVTLSCEQNLNHDAMYWYRQDPGQGLRLIYYSQIVNDFQKGDIAEGYSVSREKKESFPLTVTSAQKNPTAFYLCASSQRTGGQAFFGQGTRLTVV.

The chain joins TRBV18 to TRBJ2-2, with no clear D. The CDR3 contains 17 residues. Trimming took off 2 bases at V and 0 bases at J, with 13 bases between the two ends. Germline V CDR1 and CDR2: KGHSH, LQKENI. The CDR3 region has the DNA TGTGCCAGCTCACCAGCCTTACTAACCCCGAACACCGGGGAGCTGTTTTTT. It encodes CASSPALLTPNTGELFF.

The chain carries TRBV2 and TRBJ1-2, with D unclear. Trimming shortened V by 2 bases and J by 4 bases, and 11 bases separated the two germline ends. Germline V lookup: CDR1 SNHLY, CDR2 FYNNEI. This CDR3 region has 14 residues. The CDR3 DNA reads TGTGCCAGCAGTGAAATACAGACTATCTATGGCTACACCTTC. Translation gives CASSEIQTIYGYTF.

The chain has TRBV27 and TRBJ1-4, with 7 bases that match TRBD1. CDR1 is MNHEY, CDR2 SMNVEV, per germline (reference sequence). The CDR3 extends over 16 amino acids. V lost 6 bases, J lost 4 bases, and 11 bases stayed unmatched. CDR3 sequence reads: CASRPSSQGNNEKLFF. CDR3 nucleotides: TGTGCCAGCAGACCTTCCTCACAGGGGAATAATGAAAAACTGTTTTTT.

The chain has TRBV7-6 and TRBJ2-3; 9 nucleotides align to TRBD1. Per germline, CDR1 SGHVS and CDR2 FNYEAQ. Trimming cost V 5 bases and J 14 bases; bases outside gene matches: 8. The CDR3 has 12 amino acids. CDR3 coding DNA: TGTGCCAGCAGCCTACAGGGGACAGGGTGGTATTTT. Translation gives CASSLQGTGWYF.

V is TRBV28 and J is TRBJ1-1; TRBD1 is a possible D gene (6 bases). CDR1 and CDR2 (germline): MDHEN, SYDVKM. The germline V and J ends were trimmed by 1 base and 8 bases, with 20 bases remaining between them. CDR3 length: 16 residues. CDR3 sequence reads: CASSLFQTGRGFEAFF. In nucleotides, the CDR3 is TGTGCCAGCAGTTTATTTCAGACAGGCCGGGGTTTCGAAGCTTTCTTT. Complete variable domain (other parts from reference TRBV28 and TRBJ1-1): DVKVTQSSRYLVKRTGEKVFLECVQDMDHENMFWYRQDPGLGLRLIYFSYDVKMKEKGDIPEGYSVSREKKERFSLILESASTNQTSMYLCASSLFQTGRGFEAFFGQGTRLTVV.

This clone has just one count. The chain couples TRBV7-9 to TRBJ2-2; 7 bases map to TRBD2. Germline assignment: CDR1 SEHNR and CDR2 FQNEAQ (reference sequence). V shed 6 bases, J shed 1 base, and the junction held 5 bases outside the gene matches. The CDR3 has 15 amino acids. The CDR3 is CASSSWGGNTGELFF. CDR3 nucleotide sequence: TGTGCCAGCAGTTCCTGGGGGGGGAACACCGGGGAGCTGTTTTTT.

V gene TRBV5-6 combines with J gene TRBJ1-3, with unresolved D. Germline CDR1 SGHDT, CDR2 YYEEEE. The CDR3 sequence is 15 residues long. Trimming removed 1 base at V and 2 bases at J, with 10 bases between. CDR3 bases: TGTGCCAGCAGCTTGTATTCGGGAACTGGAAACACCATATATTTT. This gives the protein CASSLYSGTGNTIYF. The full variable domain, in which reference TRBV5-6 and TRBJ1-3 provide the parts outside the CDR3, is DAGVTQSPTHLIKTRGQQVTLRCSPKSGHDTVSWYQQALGQGPQFIFQYYEEEERQRGNFPDRFSGHQFPNYSSELNVNALLLGDSALYLCASSLYSGTGNTIYFGEGSWLTVV.

The V gene is TRBV7-9, the J gene TRBJ2-5; 13 bases are shared with TRBD2. The better agreement between TRBJ2-7 and the DNA end casts doubt on the J call. The CDR3 spans 16 residues. Germline V gene lookup returns CDR1 SEHNR and CDR2 FQNEAQ (reference sequence). The CDR3 loop reads CAIPGTSGASSYEQYF. For the CDR3, the DNA is TGTGCCATACCCGGGACTAGCGGGGCCAGCTCCTACGAGCAGTACTTC.

The chain employs TRBV10-3 and TRBJ1-2; D is undetermined. The V end was cut by 3 bases, the J end by 2 bases, with 7 bases between. The germline CDR1 and CDR2 sequences are ENHRY and SYGVKD. CDR3 size: 13 residues. CDR3 DNA: TGTGCCATCAGTGAAGCGCCGAACTATGGCTACACCTTC. This translates into CAISEAPNYGYTF.

V and J are TRBV11-1 and TRBJ2-3; the match to TRBD2 covers 10 bases. V trimming: 3 bases; J trimming: 12 bases; junction bases outside the gene matches: 15. The CDR3 is 16 residues long. CDR1 is SGHAT and CDR2 is FQDESV in the germline V gene (reference sequence). The CDR3, as DNA: TGTGCCAGCAGCTTCACTAGCGGGGTGAGGGCACAGATCCAGTATTTT. Translating it yields CASSFTSGVRAQIQYF. The full variable domain, completed using reference TRBV11-1 and TRBJ2-3, is EAEVAQSPRYKITEKSQAVAFWCDPISGHATLYWYRQILGQGPELLVQFQDESVVDDSQLPKDRFSAERLKGVDSTLKIQPAELGDSAMYLCASSFTSGVRAQIQYFGPGTRLTVL.

The V call is TRBV7-8, the J call TRBJ1-4; TRBD1 agrees at 8 bases. The V segment lost 5 bases and the J segment 10 bases; nucleotides outside the gene matches: 12. CDR1 and CDR2 (germline): SGHVS, FQNEAQ. The CDR3 length is 15 residues. The CDR3: CASSPSGTGFAKLFF. The CDR3 nucleotides are TGTGCCAGCAGCCCGTCCGGGACAGGTTTTGCAAAACTGTTTTTT. Combining the CDR3 with reference TRBV7-8 and TRBJ1-4 gives the whole variable domain GAGVSQSPRYKVAKRGQDVALRCDPISGHVSLFWYQQALGQGPEFLTYFQNEAQLDKSGLPSDRFFAERPEGSVSTLKIQRTQQEDSAVYLCASSPSGTGFAKLFFGSGTQLSVL.

The V gene is TRBV5-4, the J gene TRBJ1-2, with 7 bases lining up with TRBD1. The CDR3 spans 13 residues. J lost 7 bases, V lost 1 base, and 4 bases had no gene match. Looked up from germline, CDR1 is SGHNT and CDR2 is YYREEE (reference sequence). The CDR3 reads CASSLLGGGGYTF. The CDR3 region has the DNA TGTGCCAGCAGCTTGTTAGGGGGCGGTGGCTACACCTTC.